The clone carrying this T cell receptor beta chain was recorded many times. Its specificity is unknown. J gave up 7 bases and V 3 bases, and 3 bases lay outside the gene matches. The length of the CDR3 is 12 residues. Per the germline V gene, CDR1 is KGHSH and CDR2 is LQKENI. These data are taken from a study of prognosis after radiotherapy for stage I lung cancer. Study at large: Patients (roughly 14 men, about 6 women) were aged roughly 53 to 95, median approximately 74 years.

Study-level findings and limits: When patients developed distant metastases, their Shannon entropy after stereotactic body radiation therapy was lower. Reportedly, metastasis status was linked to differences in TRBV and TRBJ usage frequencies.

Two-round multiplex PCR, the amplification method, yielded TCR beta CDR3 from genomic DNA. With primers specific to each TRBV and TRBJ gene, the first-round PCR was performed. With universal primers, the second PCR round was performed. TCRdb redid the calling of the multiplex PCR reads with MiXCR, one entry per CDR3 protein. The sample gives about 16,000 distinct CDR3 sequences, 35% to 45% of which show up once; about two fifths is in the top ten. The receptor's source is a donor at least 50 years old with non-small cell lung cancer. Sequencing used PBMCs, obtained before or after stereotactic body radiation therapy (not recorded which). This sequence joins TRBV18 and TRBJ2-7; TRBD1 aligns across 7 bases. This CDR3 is CASSPGQYEQYF. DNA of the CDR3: TGTGCCAGCTCACCGGGACAGTATGAGCAGTACTTC.